This TCR beta chain was retrieved from a study of identical twins. Study-level points and caveats: Part of the zero-insertion signal could reflect confounding by invariant MAIT and iNKT cells. Findings depended on cross-sectional statistics rather than tracking the same donors. Memory repertoires showed no such pattern, whereas abundant cord blood beta clonotypes carried fewer insertions. Sequences that were beta out-of-frame showed weaker excess twin sharing.

V gave up 2 bases and J gave up 9 bases, with 14 bases separating them. The CDR3 loop spans 14 amino acids. One entry per CDR3 protein results from TCRdb running MiXCR on the 5' RACE reads. Of about 890,000 distinct CDR3 sequences in the sample, approximately 13% were seen once. There are many counts of this clonotype. Its antigen is not identified. This same sample was also taken into another study, of yellow fever vaccine responses in identical twins.

Sequenced input: PBMCs. The chain has TRBV12-3 or TRBV12-4 and TRBJ1-5; D might be TRBD1 (6 bases). The TCR originated in a woman under 30 in good health. The CDR3 bases are TGTGCCAGCAGTTTAAGTCAGGGGCTATCGCCCCAGCATTTT. Residues: CASSLSQGLSPQHF.